The T cell receptor (beta chain) described here comes from a study of PD-1 blockade in mismatch repair-deficient tumors. Looking at the study overall: Patients had around 12 mismatch repair-deficient cancer types, all previously treated and progressing. Study outcomes and limitations: After pembrolizumab, tumor-resident clones rose rapidly, then generally contracted before radiologic responses.

Details on this clone: As yet, its antigen is unknown.

Germline CDR1 is SGHAT and CDR2 is FQNNGV. The CDR3 length is 14 residues. The V gene end was trimmed by 5 bases and the J gene end by 11 bases; junction bases not matched to a gene: 8. Mismatch repair deficiency was confirmed in all patients, by PCR or immunohistochemistry. TCR sequencing covered a few patients who responded to pembrolizumab. Assay: immunoSEQ multiplex PCR; the TCRdb copy retains only in-frame clones and omits some. Here the sample spans 100,000 to 150,000 clones, roughly 86% being singletons. Source: peripheral blood, taken 44 weeks after starting pembrolizumab. This sequence joins TRBV11-2 and TRBJ2-7; 14 nucleotides match TRBD2. The receptor was isolated from an adult with mismatch repair-deficient cancer. CDR3 DNA sequence: TGTGCCAGCAGCACAAGACTAGCGGGAGGGCCAAAGTACTTC. Translation: CASSTRLAGGPKYF.